A selection of T cell receptor beta chains follows, all from one sample in a study of shared clonotypes between healthy human individuals. Some clones are missing from TCRdb's copy, which holds only in-frame ones; the method was immunoSEQ multiplex PCR. The sample lists about 1,500,000 clones, 96% seen once, with approximately 1.1% in the top ten. The sequenced sample consisted of naive CD4+ T cells sorted from blood. All receptors come from a man under 40 in good health. Both conserved end residues are part of each CDR3. D genes are given only for firm matches. Not every row has a clone size; where given, it reads once, few, many or a size class.

v_call	j_call	d_call	clone_size	cdr3_nt	cdr3_aa
TRBV5-1	TRBJ2-3	TRBD2	-	TGCGCCAGCAGCTTGGGGCTAGCGGTCGCAGATACGCAGTATTTT	CASSLGLAVADTQYF
TRBV6-5	TRBJ2-3	TRBD2	-	TGTGCCAGCGGAGCGGGAGAGAATACGCAGTATTTT	CASGAGENTQYF
TRBV6-5	TRBJ2-7	-	-	TGTGCCAGCAGCTCCGAGGTCGAGCAGTACTTC	CASSSEVEQYF
TRBV5-4	TRBJ2-1	-	-	TGTGCCAGCCTAGGGGATGAGCAGTTCTTC	CASLGDEQFF
TRBV15	TRBJ1-1	-	-	TGTGCCACCAGCAGAAAACAACCTGCATACACTGAAGCTTTCTTT	CATSRKQPAYTEAFF
TRBV4-2	TRBJ2-5	-	-	TGTGCCAGCAGCTCTCAGGGTGGAGTTGAGACCCAGTACTTC	CASSSQGGVETQYF
TRBV18	TRBJ2-1	TRBD1	-	TGTGCCAGCTCCCGCGACAGGGCGAGCAATGAGCAGTTCTTC	CASSRDRASNEQFF
TRBV28	TRBJ2-1	-	-	TGTGCCAGCAGTTTAAGAGATGAGCAGTTCTTC	CASSLRDEQFF
TRBV18	TRBJ2-1	TRBD2	once	TGTGCCAGCTCACGAGCGATAGCGGGAGCGGGTCGGAATGAGCAGTTCTTC	CASSRAIAGAGRNEQFF
TRBV5-1	TRBJ1-2	TRBD1	-	TGCGCCAGCAGCCCGGGACAGGGAGAGGGCTACACCTTC	CASSPGQGEGYTF
TRBV6-5	TRBJ2-5	TRBD1	-	TGTGCCAGCAGTTACTACCGGGACAGGGAAGAGACCCAGTACTTC	CASSYYRDREETQYF
TRBV7-6	TRBJ2-1	TRBD2	-	TGTGCCAGCAAGGCGGGAGTGTACTACAATGAGCAGTTCTTC	CASKAGVYYNEQFF
TRBV10-3	TRBJ1-5	-	-	TGTGCCATCAGTGAGTCGGAGGGAATCGGCAATCAGCCCCAGCATTTT	CAISESEGIGNQPQHF
TRBV5-5	TRBJ1-5	-	once	TGTGCCAGCAGCTTTACCCATCTCAGGCCCCAGCATTTT	CASSFTHLRPQHF
TRBV10-1	TRBJ2-7	TRBD2	once	TGCGCCACATCGACCGGGACTAGACCCTACGAGCAGTACTTC	CATSTGTRPYEQYF
TRBV9	TRBJ1-1	-	-	TGTGCCAGCAGCGCTTTGGACACAGAAGCTTTCTTT	CASSALDTEAFF
TRBV4-2	TRBJ2-3	-	-	TGTGCCAGCAGCCAAGATCCCAGCAGCACAGATACGCAGTATTTT	CASSQDPSSTDTQYF
TRBV18	TRBJ2-7	-	-	TGTGCCAGCTCAGGTCCCCCATTTTTCGCCGAGCAGTACTTC	CASSGPPFFAEQYF
TRBV2	TRBJ1-4	-	-	TGTGCCAGCACGGGGGGTGCAACTAATGAAAAACTGTTTTTT	CASTGGATNEKLFF
TRBV9	TRBJ1-1	-	-	TGTGCCAGCAGCAGGGGGACGGGGATAACTGAAGCTTTCTTT	CASSRGTGITEAFF
TRBV7-2	TRBJ2-7	-	-	TGTGCCAGCAGCGAAAGCGGTTACTACGAGCAGTACTTC	CASSESGYYEQYF
TRBV7-7	TRBJ2-5	TRBD2	once	TGTGCTAGCAGTCGATCGGGACTAGCGGGAGGACAGGAGACCCAGTACTTC	CASSRSGLAGGQETQYF
TRBV28	TRBJ1-1	TRBD1	-	TGTGCCAGCACCCTTCACAGGGGCGATGAAGCTTTCTTT	CASTLHRGDEAFF
TRBV7-6	TRBJ2-2	-	-	TGTGCCAGCAGCTACAGTAGGTCTGGGGAGCTGTTTTTT	CASSYSRSGELFF
TRBV5-4	TRBJ2-5	-	-	TGTGCCAGCAGCCCCAGAGCCCATAGGGCTAGCGCGGAGACCCAGTACTTC	CASSPRAHRASAETQYF
TRBV5-1	TRBJ1-1	TRBD1	-	TGCGCCAGCAGCTCCCGGACAGGGGGCATGAACACTGAAGCTTTCTTT	CASSSRTGGMNTEAFF
TRBV4-1	TRBJ1-3	-	-	TGCGCCAGCAGCCAAGATACGGGACTGAGCTCTGGAAACACCATATATTTT	CASSQDTGLSSGNTIYF
TRBV6-1	TRBJ2-5	TRBD1	-	TGTGCCAGCAGAGGGACAGCACAAGAGACCCAGTACTTC	CASRGTAQETQYF
TRBV2	TRBJ1-5	TRBD1	-	TGTGCCAGCAGTGCGACAGGGGGCTGGAATCAGCCCCAGCATTTT	CASSATGGWNQPQHF
TRBV10-3	TRBJ2-7	-	once	TGTGCCATCAGTGAGTCGACGGTCTTCGAGCAGTACTTC	CAISESTVFEQYF
TRBV7-9	TRBJ1-5	TRBD1	-	TGTGCCAGCAGCCACACCCCGGTATTGGGGACAGCCTTCAATCAGCCCCAGCATTTT	CASSHTPVLGTAFNQPQHF
TRBV27	TRBJ2-5	-	-	TGTGCCAGCAGTTTTCGTGGCGGGTGGCGGAAAGAGACCCAGTACTTC	CASSFRGGWRKETQYF